Presented here are 30 T cell receptor beta chains from one specimen sequenced in a study of cytomegalovirus exposure and HLA in healthy donors. PCR primers comprised 60 Vbeta and 13 Jbeta primers. Profiling relied on immunoSEQ multiplex PCR, and the TCRdb table lists in-frame clones only, not all of them. The table lists about 180,000 clones, over 80% of them singletons. Sequencing used PBMCs. These receptor sequences come from a man between 40 and 49 years old in good health and CMV-seronegative.

As for this clone: The identical CDR3 is also encoded by other nucleotide sequences in the sample. V gene TRBV7-2 combines with J gene TRBJ1-2, with 9 positions matching TRBD1. The CDR3 contains 15 residues. V was pared by 5 bases and J by 1 base, with 5 bases of the junction left unmatched. Germline CDR1 is SGHTA and CDR2 is FQGNSA. Here the CDR3 DNA reads TGTGCCAGCAGCGAACCGGGACAGGGTAACTATGGCTACACCTTC. It is translated as CASSEPGQGNYGYTF.

The V gene is TRBV7-8, the J gene TRBJ2-1; the match to TRBD2 covers 11 bases. This CDR3 is 20 amino acids long. The germline CDR1 and CDR2 sequences are SGHVS and FQNEAQ. The ends lost 2 bases at V and 4 bases at J; junction bases unmatched: 16. The DNA of the CDR3 is TGTGCCAGCAGCTTACCCTCGGGGGGCTTAGCGGGGGGGACTTACAATGAGCAGTTCTTC. As protein: CASSLPSGGLAGGTYNEQFF.

This chain connects TRBV5-4 to TRBJ2-5; no definite D call. The V gene lost 1 base and the J gene lost 3 bases, with 4 bases spanning the gap. CDR1 SGHNT and CDR2 YYREEE come from the germline V gene (reference sequence). There are 12 residues in the CDR3. Here the CDR3 reads CASSLSKETQYF. CDR3 nucleotide sequence: TGTGCCAGCAGCTTGTCAAAAGAGACCCAGTACTTC.

The V call is TRBV6-5, the J call TRBJ2-2; 12 nucleotides agree with TRBD1. Per the germline V gene, CDR1 is MNHEY and CDR2 is SVGAGI. CDR3 length: 15 residues. Germline trimming cut 5 bases from V and 6 bases from J; bases unmatched to any gene: 4. CDR3 sequence reads: CASSPGQGAPGELFF. The CDR3 DNA reads as TGTGCCAGCAGTCCGGGACAGGGGGCTCCCGGGGAGCTGTTTTTT.

This chain uses TRBV27 with TRBJ1-5; D not resolved. Trimming took 3 bases from V and 6 from J, leaving 9 bases between them. Germline loops: CDR1 MNHEY, CDR2 SMNVEV (reference sequence). This CDR3 is built from 13 residues. The CDR3 here is CASSFLRSQPQHF. Here the CDR3 DNA reads TGTGCCAGCAGTTTTTTGAGGTCTCAGCCCCAGCATTTT.

The chain has TRBV5-6 and TRBJ1-1; 9 bases match TRBD1. The V gene end was trimmed by 6 bases and the J gene end by 0 bases; junction bases not matched to a gene: 9. CDR1 is SGHDT, CDR2 YYEEEE, per germline. CDR3 size: 16 residues. CDR3 coding DNA: TGTGCCAGCATCGGGACAGGGAGGGGGGTGAACACTGAAGCTTTCTTT. Translated, it gives CASIGTGRGVNTEAFF.

In its sample, this clone was seen a few times. The chain couples TRBV6-6 to TRBJ2-1, with TRBD2 identical over 8 bases. Per the germline V gene, CDR1 is MNHNY and CDR2 is SVGAGI (reference sequence). Trimming removed 6 bases from V and 5 bases from J; junction bases left unmatched: 6. This CDR3 region has 14 residues. The DNA of the CDR3 is TGTGCCAGCAGGGGCGGGAGGAGCAACAATGAGCAGTTCTTC. This gives the protein CASRGGRSNNEQFF.

The chain uses TRBV7-2 and TRBJ2-6; 7 bases match TRBD2. J lost 0 bases, V lost 3 bases, and 2 bases had no gene match. This CDR3 spans 16 amino acids. Germline assignment: CDR1 SGHTA and CDR2 FQGNSA. CDR3 sequence (DNA): TGTGCCAGCAGCTTCTCTAGCGGCTCTGGGGCCAACGTCCTGACTTTC. Encoded protein: CASSFSSGSGANVLTF.

The J gene is TRBJ2-1, the V gene TRBV5-4; 10 nucleotides agree with TRBD1. The V gene end was trimmed by 4 bases and the J gene end by 7 bases; junction bases not matched to a gene: 8. The CDR3 runs to 15 residues. Germline V lookup: CDR1 SGHNT, CDR2 YYREEE (reference sequence). CDR3 region: CASSPGTGVSNEQFF. The DNA of the CDR3 is TGTGCCAGCAGCCCCGGGACAGGGGTTTCAAATGAGCAGTTCTTC.

The V and J genes are TRBV19 and TRBJ2-3, with 12 bases that match TRBD2. The CDR3 extends over 15 amino acids. The V gene's germline CDR1 is LNHDA and CDR2 SQIVND (reference sequence). Trimming at V came to 4 bases and at J to 4 bases, leaving 3 bases not matched to a gene. CDR3 sequence reads: CASSTRLAGADTQYF. Here the CDR3 DNA reads TGTGCCAGTAGTACCCGACTAGCGGGGGCAGATACGCAGTATTTT.

The chain employs TRBV11-2 and TRBJ2-7; possible D gene TRBD2, 7 bases. The germline V gene encodes CDR1 SGHAT and CDR2 FQNNGV. The CDR3 runs 12 residues. V was cut by 5 bases and J by 6 bases, with 11 bases left in between. The CDR3 spells CASSLGGGEQYF. CDR3 in DNA: TGTGCCAGCAGCCTAGGGGGGGGCGAGCAGTACTTC.

This chain uses TRBV29-1 with TRBJ1-1, with 10 nucleotides matching TRBD1. V was pared by 6 bases and J by 4 bases, with 2 bases of the junction left unmatched. CDR1 SQVTM and CDR2 ANQGSEA come from the germline V gene. CDR3 length: 12 residues. CDR3 bases: TGCAGCGTCGGGACAGGGGCCACTGAAGCTTTCTTT. Its protein product is CSVGTGATEAFF.

This chain connects TRBV5-4 to TRBJ2-2; D possibly corresponds to TRBD2 (5 bases). This CDR3 comprises 13 residues. CDR1 and CDR2 (germline): SGHNT, YYREEE (reference sequence). V gave up 5 bases and J gave up 6 bases, with 11 bases separating them. CDR3 loop: CASSPGVAGELFF. CDR3 in DNA: TGTGCCAGCAGTCCCGGGGTAGCCGGGGAGCTGTTTTTT.

Details on this clone: Other DNA variants within this sample encode the same CDR3. The chain is built from TRBV7-8 and TRBJ1-1; D not resolved. This CDR3 spans 13 amino acids. Germline V gene lookup returns CDR1 SGHVS and CDR2 FQNEAQ. Trimming left V 4 bases short and J 2 bases short, with 8 bases between. The CDR3 spells CASSSRGNTEAFF. The CDR3 DNA sequence: TGTGCCAGCAGCTCTCGGGGTAACACTGAAGCTTTCTTT.

The CDR3 is CASSAGLKETQYF. CDR3 in DNA: TGTGCCAGCAGTGCGGGTTTAAAAGAGACCCAGTACTTC. The chain combines TRBV6-5 with TRBJ2-5; D is perhaps TRBD2 (5 bases). Trimming pared 5 bases from V and 3 bases from J, leaving 10 bases between. Per germline, CDR1 MNHEY and CDR2 SVGAGI. CDR3 length: 13 amino acids.

The chain is built from TRBV19 and TRBJ1-4; TRBD1 is a possible D gene (5 bases). The CDR3 has 15 amino acids. Germline V gene sequence: CDR1 LNHDA, CDR2 SQIVND (reference sequence). Trimming shortened V by 5 bases and J by 7 bases, and 17 bases separated the two germline ends. The CDR3 here is CASSSMGRPGEKLFF. The CDR3, as DNA: TGTGCCAGTAGTTCTATGGGGCGGCCAGGTGAAAAACTGTTTTTT. The full variable domain, rest sourced from reference TRBV19 and TRBJ1-4, is DGGITQSPKYLFRKEGQNVTLSCEQNLNHDAMYWYRQDPGQGLRLIYYSQIVNDFQKGDIAEGYSVSREKKESFPLTVTSAQKNPTAFYLCASSSMGRPGEKLFFGSGTQLSVL.

V and J are TRBV27 and TRBJ2-1; 12 bases align to TRBD1. CDR3 length: 16 amino acids. Unmatched junction bases numbered 7, after V lost 4 bases and J lost 6 bases. Germline CDR1 is MNHEY and CDR2 is SMNVEV (reference sequence). The CDR3 coding sequence is TGTGCCAGCAGTTCCCCCGGGACAGGGGGCCGCAATGAGCAGTTCTTC. It is translated as CASSSPGTGGRNEQFF.

This clone was recorded once. The J gene is TRBJ2-3, the V gene TRBV2; D gene unclear. Trimming stripped 4 bases from V and 6 bases from J, with 5 bases between. The CDR3 has 11 residues. Germline values: CDR1 SNHLY, CDR2 FYNNEI. CDR3 protein: CASSVGDTQYF. Written as DNA, the CDR3 is TGTGCCAGCAGTGTGGGCGATACGCAGTATTTT.

The chain has TRBV28 and TRBJ1-3, with D tentatively TRBD1 (6 bases). From germline, CDR1 is MDHEN and CDR2 SYDVKM. Trimming pared 4 bases from V and 8 bases from J, leaving 15 bases between. The CDR3 contains 14 residues. CDR3 residues: CASSSQGRLHTIYF. CDR3 nucleotides: TGTGCCAGCAGTTCACAGGGTCGGTTACACACCATATATTTT.

The chain has TRBV9 and TRBJ2-7, with 10 nucleotides matching TRBD1. The trim removed 3 bases at V and 5 bases at J, leaving 11 bases unmatched. Germline CDR1 is SGDLS and CDR2 is YYNGEE. The CDR3 is 16 residues long. DNA for the CDR3: TGTGCCAGCAGCGCATACCGACAGGGGGCGCATCACGAGCAGTACTTC. Residues: CASSAYRQGAHHEQYF.

The V call is TRBV4-3, the J call TRBJ2-7; no clear D gene. CDR1 is LGHNA and CDR2 is YSLEER in the germline V gene. The CDR3 extends over 15 amino acids. V lost 1 base and J 2 bases, leaving 12 bases between the germline ends. The CDR3 DNA sequence: TGCGCCAGCAGCCAAGTCCCGCATATAGCCTACGAGCAGTACTTC. Translating gives CASSQVPHIAYEQYF.

This clone has only a few counts. This rearrangement joins TRBV7-6 to TRBJ1-1; 8 bases are shared with TRBD1. CDR1 is SGHVS, CDR2 FNYEAQ, per germline. There are 14 residues in the CDR3. The V and J ends lost 4 bases and 0 bases, in that order; junction bases with no gene match: 1. CDR3 nucleotide sequence: TGTGCCAGCAGCTCGACAGGGGTGAACACTGAAGCTTTCTTT. As protein: CASSSTGVNTEAFF.

The chain uses TRBV7-2 and TRBJ2-7; no reliable D call. V shed 3 bases and J shed 5 bases, with 14 bases lying between them. This CDR3 contains 14 residues. The germline CDR1 and CDR2 sequences are SGHTA and FQGNSA. In DNA form, the CDR3 reads TGTGCCAGCAGCTTGGCCCTTCCAGGCAACGAGCAGTACTTC. This translates into CASSLALPGNEQYF. The full variable domain, with the rest looked up from reference TRBV7-2 and TRBJ2-7, is GAGVSQSPSNKVTEKGKDVELRCDPISGHTALYWYRQSLGQGLEFLIYFQGNSAPDKSGLPSDRFSAERTGGSVSTLTIQRTQQEDSAVYLCASSLALPGNEQYFGPGTRLTVT.

J is TRBJ1-5 and V is TRBV28; 9 nucleotides agree with TRBD1. From germline, CDR1 is MDHEN and CDR2 SYDVKM. Trimming at V came to 5 bases and at J to 6 bases, leaving 11 bases not matched to a gene. The CDR3 loop spans 16 amino acids. CDR3 sequence reads: CASSVPGQGVGQPQHF. CDR3 DNA: TGTGCCAGCAGTGTACCGGGACAGGGCGTCGGTCAGCCCCAGCATTTT.

The rearrangement links TRBV20-1 to TRBJ1-1, with D possibly matching TRBD1 (5 bases). Germline values: CDR1 DFQATT, CDR2 SNEGSKA (reference sequence). With 1 base removed from V and 10 bases from J, the gap between germline ends came to 10 bases. The length of the CDR3 is 11 residues. Written as DNA, the CDR3 is TGCAGTGCTAGAGGTTGGCAGGGAGCTTTCTTT. It translates to CSARGWQGAFF.

This clone occurred once. The chain employs TRBV5-1 and TRBJ2-5; 7 bases are shared with TRBD1. This CDR3 is 15 amino acids long. V was clipped by 4 bases and J by 5 bases; unmatched bases: 11. Germline CDR1 and CDR2: SGHRS and YFSETQ. CDR3 protein: CASSAGTVREETQYF. DNA of the CDR3: TGCGCCAGCAGCGCAGGGACAGTGCGTGAGGAGACCCAGTACTTC.

This clone was detected a few times. The CDR3 nucleotides read TGTGCCAGCTCACTCTCTCGGACTAGCGGGGACATTCAGTACTTC. Translated, it gives CASSLSRTSGDIQYF. The chain couples TRBV18 to TRBJ2-4; 12 bases match TRBD2. The CDR3 has 15 amino acids. CDR1 is KGHSH and CDR2 is LQKENI in the germline V gene. V lost 4 bases and J lost 8; bases outside the gene matches: 6.

The rearrangement uses TRBV6-6 and TRBJ2-7; 9 bases are a match to TRBD1. The length of the CDR3 is 15 residues. Losses at the gene ends were 6 bases for V and 0 bases for J; bases not matched to a gene: 6. CDR1 is MNHNY, CDR2 SVGAGI, per germline (reference sequence). CDR3 amino acids: CASRTSGQGSYEQYF. The CDR3 DNA follows: TGTGCCAGCAGGACGTCGGGACAGGGCTCCTACGAGCAGTACTTC.

The chain employs TRBV4-2 and TRBJ2-1; a possible D gene is TRBD1 (5 bases). Trimming took off 0 bases at V and 4 bases at J, with 10 bases between the two ends. Germline CDR1 and CDR2: LGHNA and YNFKEQ. There are 15 residues in the CDR3. In nucleotides, the CDR3 is TGTGCCAGCAGCCAAGACTGGCAGGGTTACAATGAGCAGTTCTTC. Protein product: CASSQDWQGYNEQFF.

The rearrangement joins TRBV7-8 to TRBJ2-5; 10 bases line up with TRBD2. CDR1 is SGHVS, CDR2 FQNEAQ, per germline. The CDR3 is 17 residues long. V shed 5 bases, J shed 3 bases, and the junction held 12 bases outside the gene matches. CDR3 coding DNA: TGTGCCAGCAGCGCCCTGGTGGCTAGCGGGGGAAAAGAGACCCAGTACTTC. Protein product: CASSALVASGGKETQYF.